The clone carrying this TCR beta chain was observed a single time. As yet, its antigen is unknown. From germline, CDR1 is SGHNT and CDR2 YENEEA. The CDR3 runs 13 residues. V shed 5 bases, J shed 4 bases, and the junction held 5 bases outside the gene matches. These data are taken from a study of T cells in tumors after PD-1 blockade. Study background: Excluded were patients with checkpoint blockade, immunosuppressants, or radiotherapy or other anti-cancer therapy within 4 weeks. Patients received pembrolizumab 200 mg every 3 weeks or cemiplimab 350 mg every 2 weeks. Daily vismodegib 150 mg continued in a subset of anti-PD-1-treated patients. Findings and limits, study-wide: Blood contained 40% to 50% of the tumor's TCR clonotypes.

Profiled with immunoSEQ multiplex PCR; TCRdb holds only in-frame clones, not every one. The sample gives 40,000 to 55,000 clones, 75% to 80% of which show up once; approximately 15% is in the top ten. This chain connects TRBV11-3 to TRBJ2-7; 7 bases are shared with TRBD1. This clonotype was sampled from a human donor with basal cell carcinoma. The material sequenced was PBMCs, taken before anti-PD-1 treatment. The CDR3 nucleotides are TGTGCCAGCAGCCCGGGACAGCCTTACGAGCAGTACTTC. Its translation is CASSPGQPYEQYF.